This is a list of T cell receptor beta chains from one sample in a study of shared clonotypes between healthy human individuals. Measured with immunoSEQ multiplex PCR; TCRdb has only the in-frame clones, and not every one. The top ten clones hold about an eighth of a sample with about 480,000 clones, almost 80% of them seen once. The sample taken for sequencing was PBMCs. Source of these receptors: a woman between 35 and 50 years old in good health. Some clones in this sample may be carry-over from other donors' samples. Each CDR3 is given with its conserved first and last residue. The D gene is left open where the match is weak. Some rows have no size entry. The others give once, few or many, or a class for an expanded clone.

clone_size: NA
d_call: TRBD2
v_call: TRBV18
j_call: TRBJ2-5
cdr3_nt: TGTGCCAGCTCACCCAAGATCCCCTTAGTGCTATTGCCCCTACTAGCGGGAGGCGAAGAGACCCAGTACTTC
cdr3_aa: CASSPKIPLVLLPLLAGGEETQYF

clone_size: NA
d_call: TRBD1
v_call: TRBV2
j_call: TRBJ1-5
cdr3_nt: TGTGCCAGCAGCGGGGACAGGGATCAGCCCCAGCATTTT
cdr3_aa: CASSGDRDQPQHF

clone_size: NA
d_call: NA
v_call: TRBV20-1
j_call: TRBJ1-1
cdr3_nt: TGCAGTGCTAGTCTGGACACTGAAGCTTTCTTT
cdr3_aa: CSASLDTEAFF

clone_size: NA
d_call: TRBD2
v_call: TRBV11-2
j_call: TRBJ2-5
cdr3_nt: TGTGCCAGCAGCTTAGAAGTAGCGGGAGTGCGGGAGACCCAGTACTTC
cdr3_aa: CASSLEVAGVRETQYF

clone_size: NA
d_call: TRBD1
v_call: TRBV10-3
j_call: TRBJ2-6
cdr3_nt: TGTGCCATCAGTGCCCGGACAGGGAGAAGTGGGGCCAACGTCCTGACTTTC
cdr3_aa: CAISARTGRSGANVLTF

clone_size: NA
d_call: NA
v_call: TRBV30
j_call: TRBJ1-4
cdr3_nt: TGTGCCTGGAGTACCGGGGGCAAGAATGAAAAACTGTTTTTT
cdr3_aa: CAWSTGGKNEKLFF

clone_size: NA
d_call: NA
v_call: TRBV4-3
j_call: TRBJ2-5
cdr3_nt: TGCGCCAGCAGCCAAGAAGTAGGCAGGGGCCAAGAGACCCAGTACTTC
cdr3_aa: CASSQEVGRGQETQYF

clone_size: NA
d_call: NA
v_call: TRBV4-1
j_call: TRBJ1-1
cdr3_nt: TGCGCCAGCAGCCAAGTCGACCTCGTAACATGGGGTGAAGCTTTCTTT
cdr3_aa: CASSQVDLVTWGEAFF

clone_size: few
d_call: NA
v_call: TRBV18
j_call: TRBJ1-3
cdr3_nt: TGTGCCAGCTCACTACTAGACAGGAATGGAAACACCATATATTTT
cdr3_aa: CASSLLDRNGNTIYF

clone_size: NA
d_call: NA
v_call: TRBV21-1
j_call: TRBJ1-6
cdr3_nt: TGTGCCAGCAGCCCCCCCGGGACAGGGCGGTTCTCACCCCTCCACTTT
cdr3_aa: CASSPPGTGRFSPLHF

clone_size: NA
d_call: TRBD1
v_call: TRBV6-5
j_call: TRBJ1-2
cdr3_nt: TGTGCCAGCAGGCGACAGGGGAGTAGCTATGGCTACACCTTC
cdr3_aa: CASRRQGSSYGYTF

clone_size: NA
d_call: NA
v_call: TRBV19
j_call: TRBJ2-1
cdr3_nt: TGTGCCAGTAGTGTCGAGCGGAGCTCCTACAATGAGCAGTTCTTC
cdr3_aa: CASSVERSSYNEQFF

clone_size: NA
d_call: TRBD2
v_call: TRBV29-1
j_call: TRBJ2-5
cdr3_nt: TGCAGCGTGTCCGGGGGACTAGCGGCCGCCGGGGGAGAGACCCAGTACTTC
cdr3_aa: CSVSGGLAAAGGETQYF

clone_size: NA
d_call: NA
v_call: TRBV28
j_call: TRBJ2-2
cdr3_nt: TGTGCCAGCACCCCTCTACGGGGAAAGGGCACCGGGGAGCTGTTTTTT
cdr3_aa: CASTPLRGKGTGELFF